The following is a T cell receptor beta chain sequence with its context. The germline V gene encodes CDR1 MNHNY and CDR2 SVGAGI (reference sequence). The CDR3 has 15 amino acids. With 7 bases clipped from V and 2 bases from J, the junction kept 7 bases outside the gene matches. Sequenced by immunoSEQ multiplex PCR; TCRdb stores in-frame clones only, minus some. The sample yields 200,000 to 250,000 clones, approximately 84% seen once. The source of the sample is a study of blood T cell repertoires in COVID-19. Turning to the study itself: The analysed material was cDNA or gDNA that came from T cells, B-cell-depleted T cells, or PBMCs.

Sequenced input: peripheral blood. The clonotype originates from a man in his fifties with COVID-19, enrolled during active disease. The chain recombines TRBV6-6 with TRBJ2-3, with TRBD2 matching over 9 bases. The CDR3, as DNA: TGTGCCAGCAACCCTAGCGGGGTCGCCACAGATACGCAGTATTTT. This encodes CASNPSGVATDTQYF.